This T cell receptor (beta chain) was captured in a study of patients and donors after allogeneic stem cell transplantation (dated by TCRdb to the early 2020s). Concerning this clonotype: Its recognized antigen is unknown. Germline and junction disagree at one end, which may indicate a read error.

Libraries were built with RT-PCR. The run used a NextSeq 550. TCRdb's own reprocessing of the public reads used fastp at Q25 and MiXCR and kept productive beta chains. Each entry merges the rows of one CDR3 protein and shows their most common DNA and genes. The sample table contains over 65,000 distinct CDR3 sequences; only one count was recorded for 26% of them. The top ten constitute 26% of the sample. The CDR3, cysteine through phenylalanine, is 13 amino acids long. Only CDR3 DNA remains: 39 bases, in frame from the first base. The V and J genes are TRBV12-3 or TRBV12-4 and TRBJ2-3, with the D gene too uncertain to name. Sample: blood, either unsorted or a sorted T cell fraction (not recorded which). This TCR was recovered from a human donor who was either an allogeneic HSCT recipient or a stem cell or donor lymphocyte infusion donor (not recorded which). It is not recorded whose cells these are; they may come from a transplant donor. Here the CDR3 is given as CASSLALADPQYF. The sequenced DNA is TGTGCCAGCAGTTTAGCGCTTGCAGATCCGCAGTATTTT.